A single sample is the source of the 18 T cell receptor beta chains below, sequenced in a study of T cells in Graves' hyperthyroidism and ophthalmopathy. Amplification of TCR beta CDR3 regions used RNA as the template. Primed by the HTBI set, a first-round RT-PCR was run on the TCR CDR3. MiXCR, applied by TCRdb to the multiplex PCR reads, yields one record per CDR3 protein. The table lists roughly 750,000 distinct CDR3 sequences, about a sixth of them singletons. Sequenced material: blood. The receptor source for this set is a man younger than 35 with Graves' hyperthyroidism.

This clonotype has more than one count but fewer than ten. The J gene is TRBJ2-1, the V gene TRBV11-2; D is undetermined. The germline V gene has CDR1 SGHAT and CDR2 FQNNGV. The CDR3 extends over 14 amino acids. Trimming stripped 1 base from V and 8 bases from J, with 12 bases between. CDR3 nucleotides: TGTGCCAGCAGCTTAGCGATCCACCGCGATGAGCAGTTCTTC. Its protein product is CASSLAIHRDEQFF.

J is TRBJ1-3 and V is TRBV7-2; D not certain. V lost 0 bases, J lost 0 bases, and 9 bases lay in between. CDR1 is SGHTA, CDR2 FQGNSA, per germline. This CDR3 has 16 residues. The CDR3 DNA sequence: TGTGCCAGCAGCTTAGCGGTCGGCTCCTCTGGAAACACCATATATTTT. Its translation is CASSLAVGSSGNTIYF.

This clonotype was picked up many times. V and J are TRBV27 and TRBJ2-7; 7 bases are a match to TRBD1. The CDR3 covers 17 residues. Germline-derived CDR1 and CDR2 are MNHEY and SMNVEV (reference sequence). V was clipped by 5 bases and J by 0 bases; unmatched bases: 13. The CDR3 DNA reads TGTGCCAGCAGTCCACTTCTCGCTACAGGGGTCTCCTACGAGCAGTACTTC. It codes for CASSPLLATGVSYEQYF.

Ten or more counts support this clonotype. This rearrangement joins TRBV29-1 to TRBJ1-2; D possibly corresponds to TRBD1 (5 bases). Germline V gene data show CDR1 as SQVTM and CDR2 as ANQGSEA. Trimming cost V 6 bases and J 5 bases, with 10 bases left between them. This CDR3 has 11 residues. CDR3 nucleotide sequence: TGCAGCGTCGTCGACAGTTATGGCTACACCTTC. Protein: CSVVDSYGYTF.

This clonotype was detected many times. The DNA for the CDR3 is TGTGCCAGCAAGACAGGGTTTACTGAAGCTTTCTTT. Translating gives CASKTGFTEAFF. This sequence joins TRBV12-3 or TRBV12-4 and TRBJ1-1, with 7 bases matching TRBD1. V trimming: 7 bases; J trimming: 5 bases; junction bases outside the gene matches: 4. The CDR3 is 12 residues long.

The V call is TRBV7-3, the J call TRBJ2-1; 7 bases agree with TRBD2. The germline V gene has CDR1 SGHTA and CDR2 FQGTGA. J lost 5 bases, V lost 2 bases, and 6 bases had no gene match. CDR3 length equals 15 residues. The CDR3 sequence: CASSLVGGRDNEQFF. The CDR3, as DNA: TGTGCCAGCAGCTTAGTTGGCGGGAGAGACAATGAGCAGTTCTTC.

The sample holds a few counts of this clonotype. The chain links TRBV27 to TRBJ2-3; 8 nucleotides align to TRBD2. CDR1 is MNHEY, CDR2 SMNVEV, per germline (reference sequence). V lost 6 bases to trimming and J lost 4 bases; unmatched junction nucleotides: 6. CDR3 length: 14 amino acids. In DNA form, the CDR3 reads TGTGCCAGCAGATTAAGCGGGAGCGCAGATACGCAGTATTTT. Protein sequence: CASRLSGSADTQYF.

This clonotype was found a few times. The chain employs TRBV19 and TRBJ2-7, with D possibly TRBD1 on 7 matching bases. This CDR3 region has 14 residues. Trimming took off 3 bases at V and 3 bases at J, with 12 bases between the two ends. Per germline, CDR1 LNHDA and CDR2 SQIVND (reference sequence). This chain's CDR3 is CASSIRQGGYEQYF. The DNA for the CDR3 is TGTGCCAGTAGTATTCGGCAGGGGGGCTACGAGCAGTACTTC.

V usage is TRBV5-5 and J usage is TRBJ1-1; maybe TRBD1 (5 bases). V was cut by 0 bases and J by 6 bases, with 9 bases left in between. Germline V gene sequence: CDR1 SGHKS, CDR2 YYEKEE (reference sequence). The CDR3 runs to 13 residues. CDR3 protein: CASSLAGEAEAFF. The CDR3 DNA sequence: TGTGCCAGCAGCTTGGCGGGGGAAGCTGAAGCTTTCTTT.

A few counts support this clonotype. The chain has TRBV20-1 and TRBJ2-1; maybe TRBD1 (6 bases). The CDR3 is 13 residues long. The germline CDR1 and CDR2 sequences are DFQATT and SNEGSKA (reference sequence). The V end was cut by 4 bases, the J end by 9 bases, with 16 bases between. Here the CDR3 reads CSAKPRGFGEQFF. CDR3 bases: TGCAGTGCTAAGCCCAGGGGTTTTGGTGAGCAGTTCTTC.

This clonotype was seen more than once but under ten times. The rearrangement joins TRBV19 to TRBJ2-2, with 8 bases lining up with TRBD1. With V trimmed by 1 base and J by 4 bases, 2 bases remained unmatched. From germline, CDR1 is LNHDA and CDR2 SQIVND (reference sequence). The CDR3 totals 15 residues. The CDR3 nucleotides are TGTGCCAGTAGTATAGGACAGGGGAGCACCGGGGAGCTGTTTTTT. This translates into CASSIGQGSTGELFF.

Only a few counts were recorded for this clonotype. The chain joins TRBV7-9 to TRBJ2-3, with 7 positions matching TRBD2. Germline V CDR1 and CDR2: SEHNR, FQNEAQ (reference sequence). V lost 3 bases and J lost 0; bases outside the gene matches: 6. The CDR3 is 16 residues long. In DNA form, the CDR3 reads TGTGCCAGCAGCTTCACCGGGGGGAGCAGCACAGATACGCAGTATTTT. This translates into CASSFTGGSSTDTQYF.

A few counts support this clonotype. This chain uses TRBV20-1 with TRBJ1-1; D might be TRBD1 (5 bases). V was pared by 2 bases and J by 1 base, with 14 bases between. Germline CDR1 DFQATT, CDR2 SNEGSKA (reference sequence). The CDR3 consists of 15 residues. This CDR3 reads CSARQTGAPNTEAFF. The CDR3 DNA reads TGCAGTGCTAGACAAACAGGCGCACCGAACACTGAAGCTTTCTTT.

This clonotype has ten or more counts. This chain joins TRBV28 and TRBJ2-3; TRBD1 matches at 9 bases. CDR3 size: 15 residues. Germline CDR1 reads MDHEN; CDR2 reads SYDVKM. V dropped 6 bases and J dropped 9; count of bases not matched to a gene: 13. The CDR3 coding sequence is TGTGCCAGCAGACACTCCGGGACAGGGTATTGCACGCAGTATTTT. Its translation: CASRHSGTGYCTQYF. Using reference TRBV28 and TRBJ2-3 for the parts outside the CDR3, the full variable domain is DVKVTQSSRYLVKRTGEKVFLECVQDMDHENMFWYRQDPGLGLRLIYFSYDVKMKEKGDIPEGYSVSREKKERFSLILESASTNQTSMYLCASRHSGTGYCTQYFGPGTRLTVL.

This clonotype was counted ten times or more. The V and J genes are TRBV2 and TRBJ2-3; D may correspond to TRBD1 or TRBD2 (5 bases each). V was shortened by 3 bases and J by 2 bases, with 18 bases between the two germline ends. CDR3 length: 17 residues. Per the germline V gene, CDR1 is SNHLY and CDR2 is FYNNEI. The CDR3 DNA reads TGTGCCAGCAGTGACCCGGGACCGGGTTTTAACACAGATACGCAGTATTTT. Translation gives CASSDPGPGFNTDTQYF.

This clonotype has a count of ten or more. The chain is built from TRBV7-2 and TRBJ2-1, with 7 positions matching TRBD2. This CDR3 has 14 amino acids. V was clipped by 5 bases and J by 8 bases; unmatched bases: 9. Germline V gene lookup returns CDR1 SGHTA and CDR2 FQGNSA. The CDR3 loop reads CASSPWDYADEQFF. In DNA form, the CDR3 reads TGTGCCAGCAGCCCGTGGGACTATGCCGATGAGCAGTTCTTC.

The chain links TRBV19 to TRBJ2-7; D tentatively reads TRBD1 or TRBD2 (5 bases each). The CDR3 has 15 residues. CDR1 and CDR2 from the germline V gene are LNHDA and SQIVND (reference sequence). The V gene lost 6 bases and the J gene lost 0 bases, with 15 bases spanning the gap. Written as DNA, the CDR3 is TGTGCCAGTAGCTCCGGGACCGCCGTCTCCTACGAGCAGTACTTC. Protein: CASSSGTAVSYEQYF.

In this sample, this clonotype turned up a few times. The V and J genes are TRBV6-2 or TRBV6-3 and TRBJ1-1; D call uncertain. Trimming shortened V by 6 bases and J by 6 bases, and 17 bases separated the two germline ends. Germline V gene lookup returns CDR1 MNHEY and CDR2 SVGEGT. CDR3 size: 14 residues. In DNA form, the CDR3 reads TGTGCCAGCAGCTTCGTGGGGTCGGGTCCTGAAGCTTTCTTT. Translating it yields CASSFVGSGPEAFF.